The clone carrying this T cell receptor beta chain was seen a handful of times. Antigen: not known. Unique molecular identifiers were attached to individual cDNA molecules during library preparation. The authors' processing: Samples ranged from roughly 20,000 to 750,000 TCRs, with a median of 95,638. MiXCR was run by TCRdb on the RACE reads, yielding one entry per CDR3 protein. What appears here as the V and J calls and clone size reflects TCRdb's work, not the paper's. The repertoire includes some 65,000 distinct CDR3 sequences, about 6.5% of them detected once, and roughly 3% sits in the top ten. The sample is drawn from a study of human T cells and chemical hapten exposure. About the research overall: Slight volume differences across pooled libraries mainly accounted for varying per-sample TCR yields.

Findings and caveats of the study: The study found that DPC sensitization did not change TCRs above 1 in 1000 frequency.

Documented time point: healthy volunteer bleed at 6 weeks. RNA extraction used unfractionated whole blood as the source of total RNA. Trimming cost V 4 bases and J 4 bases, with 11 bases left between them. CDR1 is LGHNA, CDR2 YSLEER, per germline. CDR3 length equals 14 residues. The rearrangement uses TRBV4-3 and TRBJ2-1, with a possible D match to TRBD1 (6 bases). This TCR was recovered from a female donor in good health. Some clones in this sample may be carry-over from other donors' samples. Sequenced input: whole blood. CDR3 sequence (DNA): TGCGCCAGCAGCCCGACAGGAACATACAATGAGCAGTTCTTC. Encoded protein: CASSPTGTYNEQFF.